Included here is one TCR beta chain sequence, with context. Its specificity is unknown. The sample comes from a study of response to subunit inactivated influenza vaccine. Findings and limits, study-wide: Each seasonal influenza vaccination, the authors suggested, recruits few new T cells.

TCRdb processed the RT-PCR reads anew with MiXCR; each CDR3 protein has one entry. The sample carries 650,000 to 800,000 distinct CDR3 sequences, roughly 14% recorded once. This CDR3 is built from 15 residues. Trimming took 2 bases from V and 3 from J, leaving 11 bases between them. The TCR was taken from a man aged 50 to 60 who received an inactivated influenza vaccine. Sequencing was performed on PBMCs from blood, taken roughly 2 weeks before vaccination. The chain uses TRBV12-3 or TRBV12-4 and TRBJ2-1; D gene unclear. CDR3 sequence: CASSLYSVSYNEQFF. DNA for the CDR3: TGTGCCAGCAGTTTATACAGTGTAAGCTACAATGAGCAGTTCTTC.